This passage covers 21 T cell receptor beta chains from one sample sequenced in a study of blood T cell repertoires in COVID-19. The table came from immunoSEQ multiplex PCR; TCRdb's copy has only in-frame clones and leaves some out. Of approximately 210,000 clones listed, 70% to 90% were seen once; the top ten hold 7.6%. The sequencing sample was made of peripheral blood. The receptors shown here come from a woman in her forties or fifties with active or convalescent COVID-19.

The CDR3 is CASTRDTGAGRSDTQYF. The DNA of the CDR3 is TGTGCCAGCACCCGGGACACAGGGGCAGGGCGTTCAGATACGCAGTATTTT. The chain uses TRBV11-2 and TRBJ2-3; 7 bases match TRBD1. Germline V gene data show CDR1 as SGHAT and CDR2 as FQNNGV. V lost 7 bases and J lost 4; bases outside the gene matches: 17. CDR3 length equals 17 residues.

DNA for the CDR3: TGTGCCACCAGTCCCGGGACAGGGTGGAATGAAAAACTGTTTTTT. Its translation: CATSPGTGWNEKLFF. V gene TRBV24-1 combines with J gene TRBJ1-4, with TRBD1 matching over 9 bases. This CDR3 comprises 15 residues. Per the germline V gene, CDR1 is KGHDR and CDR2 is SFDVKD. Losses at the gene ends were 6 bases for V and 5 bases for J; bases not matched to a gene: 6.

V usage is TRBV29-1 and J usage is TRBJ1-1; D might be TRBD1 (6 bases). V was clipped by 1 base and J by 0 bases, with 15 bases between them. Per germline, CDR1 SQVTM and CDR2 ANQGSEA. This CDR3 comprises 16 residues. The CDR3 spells CSVEGIQGSLNTEAFF. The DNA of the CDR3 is TGCAGCGTTGAAGGGATACAGGGTTCCTTGAACACTGAAGCTTTCTTT.

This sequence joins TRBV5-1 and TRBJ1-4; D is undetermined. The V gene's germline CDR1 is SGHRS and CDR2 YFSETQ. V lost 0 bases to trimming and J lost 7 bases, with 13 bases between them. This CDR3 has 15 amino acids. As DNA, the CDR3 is TGCGCCAGCAGCTTGGCCCGAGGCGCGGGTGAAAAACTGTTTTTT. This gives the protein CASSLARGAGEKLFF.

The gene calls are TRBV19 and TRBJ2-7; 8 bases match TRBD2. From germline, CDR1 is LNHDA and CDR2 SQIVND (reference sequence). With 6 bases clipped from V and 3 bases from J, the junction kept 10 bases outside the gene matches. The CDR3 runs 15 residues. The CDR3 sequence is CASSSGPRGGYEQYF. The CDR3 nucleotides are TGTGCCAGTAGCTCGGGACCCCGGGGGGGCTACGAGCAGTACTTC.

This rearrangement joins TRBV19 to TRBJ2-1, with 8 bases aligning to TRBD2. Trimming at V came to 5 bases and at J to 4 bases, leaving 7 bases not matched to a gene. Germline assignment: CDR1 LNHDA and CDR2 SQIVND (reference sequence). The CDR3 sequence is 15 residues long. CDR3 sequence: CASSRGGDYYNEQFF. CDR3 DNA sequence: TGTGCCAGTAGTCGGGGGGGAGACTATTACAATGAGCAGTTCTTC.

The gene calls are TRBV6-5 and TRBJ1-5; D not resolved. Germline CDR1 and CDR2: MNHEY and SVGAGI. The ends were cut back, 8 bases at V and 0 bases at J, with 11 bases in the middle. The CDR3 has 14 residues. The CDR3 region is CASHPGYSNQPQHF. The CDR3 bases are TGTGCCAGCCACCCAGGTTATAGCAATCAGCCCCAGCATTTT.

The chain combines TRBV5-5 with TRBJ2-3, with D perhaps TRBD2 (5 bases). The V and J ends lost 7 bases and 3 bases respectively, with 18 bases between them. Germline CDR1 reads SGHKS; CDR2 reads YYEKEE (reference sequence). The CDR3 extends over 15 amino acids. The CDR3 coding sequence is TGTGCCAGCGGAGGTGCTGCACTGTGGACAGATACGCAGTATTTT. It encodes CASGGAALWTDTQYF.

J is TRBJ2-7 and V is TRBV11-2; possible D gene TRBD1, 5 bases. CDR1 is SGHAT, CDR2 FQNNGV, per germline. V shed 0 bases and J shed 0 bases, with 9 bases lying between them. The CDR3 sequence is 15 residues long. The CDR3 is CASSLDGAGSYEQYF. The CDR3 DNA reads TGTGCCAGCAGCTTAGATGGGGCAGGCTCCTACGAGCAGTACTTC. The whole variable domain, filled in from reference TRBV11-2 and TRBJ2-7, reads EAGVAQSPRYKIIEKRQSVAFWCNPISGHATLYWYQQILGQGPKLLIQFQNNGVVDDSQLPKDRFSAERLKGVDSTLKIQPAKLEDSAVYLCASSLDGAGSYEQYFGPGTRLTVT.

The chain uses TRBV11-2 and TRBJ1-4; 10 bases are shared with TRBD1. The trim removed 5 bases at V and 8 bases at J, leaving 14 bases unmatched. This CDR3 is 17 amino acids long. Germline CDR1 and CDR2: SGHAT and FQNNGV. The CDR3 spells CASSAYGLGQGVEKLFF. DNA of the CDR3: TGTGCCAGCAGCGCGTACGGACTCGGACAGGGGGTCGAAAAACTGTTTTTT.

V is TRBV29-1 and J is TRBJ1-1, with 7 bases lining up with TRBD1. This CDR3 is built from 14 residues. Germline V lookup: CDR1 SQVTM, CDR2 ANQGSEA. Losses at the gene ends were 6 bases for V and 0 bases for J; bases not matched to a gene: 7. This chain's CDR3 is CSVRGGQLNTEAFF. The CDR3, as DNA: TGCAGCGTCCGAGGGGGCCAGTTGAACACTGAAGCTTTCTTT.

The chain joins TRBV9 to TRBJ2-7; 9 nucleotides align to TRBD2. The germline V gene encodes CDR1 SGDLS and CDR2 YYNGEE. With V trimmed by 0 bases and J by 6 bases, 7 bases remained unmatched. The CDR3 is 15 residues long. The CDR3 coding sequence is TGTGCCAGCAGCGTAGGCGAAGCGGGAGGCAGCGAGCAGTACTTC. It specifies CASSVGEAGGSEQYF.

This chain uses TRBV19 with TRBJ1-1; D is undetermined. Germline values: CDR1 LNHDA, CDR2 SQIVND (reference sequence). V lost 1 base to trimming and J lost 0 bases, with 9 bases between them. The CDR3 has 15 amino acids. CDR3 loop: CASSIVSGLNTEAFF. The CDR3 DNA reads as TGTGCCAGTAGTATAGTCAGCGGTCTGAACACTGAAGCTTTCTTT.

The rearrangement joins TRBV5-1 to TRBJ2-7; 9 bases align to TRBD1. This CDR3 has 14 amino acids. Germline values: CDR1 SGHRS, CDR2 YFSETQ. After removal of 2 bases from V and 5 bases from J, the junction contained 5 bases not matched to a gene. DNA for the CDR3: TGCGCCAGCAGCTTTACAGGGGGCCAGAACGAGCAGTACTTC. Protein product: CASSFTGGQNEQYF. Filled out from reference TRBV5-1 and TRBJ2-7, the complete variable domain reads KAGVTQTPRYLIKTRGQQVTLSCSPISGHRSVSWYQQTPGQGLQFLFEYFSETQRNKGNFPGRFSGRQFSNSRSEMNVSTLELGDSALYLCASSFTGGQNEQYFGPGTRLTVT.

CDR3 coding DNA: TGTGCCTGGACTAGGACTAGCGGCTACGAGCAGTACTTC. It yields the protein CAWTRTSGYEQYF. The V and J genes are TRBV30 and TRBJ2-7; 10 nucleotides align to TRBD2. The trim removed 4 bases at V and 3 bases at J, leaving 3 bases unmatched. The CDR3 totals 13 residues. The germline CDR1 and CDR2 sequences are GTSNPN and SVGIG (reference sequence).

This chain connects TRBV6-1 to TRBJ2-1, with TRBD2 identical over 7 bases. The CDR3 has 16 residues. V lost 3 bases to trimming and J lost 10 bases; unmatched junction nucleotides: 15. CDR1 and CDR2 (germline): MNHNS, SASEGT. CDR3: CASSEYTAGVRGEQFF. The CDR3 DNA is TGTGCCAGCAGTGAGTATACGGCGGGAGTCCGTGGAGAGCAGTTCTTC.

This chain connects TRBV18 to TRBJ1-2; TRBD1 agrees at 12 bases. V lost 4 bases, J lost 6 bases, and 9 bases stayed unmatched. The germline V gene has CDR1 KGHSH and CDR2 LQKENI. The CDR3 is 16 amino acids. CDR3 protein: CASSQTGTGGSDGYTF. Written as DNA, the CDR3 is TGTGCCAGCTCACAAACCGGGACAGGGGGCAGCGATGGCTACACCTTC.

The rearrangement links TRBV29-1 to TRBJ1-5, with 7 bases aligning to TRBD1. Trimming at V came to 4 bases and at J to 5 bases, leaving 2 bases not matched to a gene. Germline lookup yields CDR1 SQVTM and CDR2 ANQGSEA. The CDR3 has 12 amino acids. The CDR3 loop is CSVGQGDQPQHF. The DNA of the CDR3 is TGCAGCGTTGGACAGGGTGATCAGCCCCAGCATTTT.

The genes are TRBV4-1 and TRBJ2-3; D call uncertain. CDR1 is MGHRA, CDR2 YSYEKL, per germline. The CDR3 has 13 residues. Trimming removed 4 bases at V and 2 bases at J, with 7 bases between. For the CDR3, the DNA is TGCGCCAGCAGCCCACAGATCACAGATACGCAGTATTTT. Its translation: CASSPQITDTQYF.

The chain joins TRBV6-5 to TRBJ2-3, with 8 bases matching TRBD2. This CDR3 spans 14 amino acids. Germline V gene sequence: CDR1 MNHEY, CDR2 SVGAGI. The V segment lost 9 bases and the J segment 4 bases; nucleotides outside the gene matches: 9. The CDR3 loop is CASPAGALADTQYF. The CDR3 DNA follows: TGTGCCAGTCCAGCGGGGGCTCTCGCAGATACGCAGTATTTT.

For the CDR3, the DNA is TGCGCCAGCAGCCAGGCGACAGGAGGAGGCTCGGGGGAGCTGTTTTTT. It translates to CASSQATGGGSGELFF. V usage is TRBV4-1 and J usage is TRBJ2-2, with D possibly matching TRBD1 (6 bases). Germline V gives CDR1 MGHRA, CDR2 YSYEKL. V shed 3 bases and J shed 8 bases, with 19 bases lying between them. The CDR3 sequence is 16 residues long.